This T cell receptor (beta chain) was sequenced in a study of blood T cell repertoires in COVID-19. For the study at large: Material from acute and convalescent COVID-19 was sourced from the United States, Italy and Spain. Sources were T cells, B-cell-depleted T cells, or PBMCs; the material itself was cDNA or gDNA.

Original handling: The authors estimated nucleated cell counts from reference gene primer amplification. The data were produced by immunoSEQ multiplex PCR, yet TCRdb's version contains in-frame clones alone and is incomplete. For V, J and clone size, that table is used; D and trimming come from the DNA. The table lists over 150,000 clones, about three quarters of them singletons. The table lists this clone with a count of one. V was trimmed by 3 bases and J by 10 bases, leaving 13 bases between them. CDR3 length: 14 amino acids. Germline V gives CDR1 SNHLY, CDR2 FYNNEI. The chain has TRBV2 and TRBJ1-6; no clear D gene. The TCR comes from an elderly man with acute or convalescent COVID-19. Specimen: peripheral blood. CDR3 DNA sequence: TGTGCCAGCAGTGATCTCACAGTAGACTCACCCCTCCACTTT. The encoded protein is CASSDLTVDSPLHF.